The 6 T cell receptor beta chains given below trace back to one sample, sequenced in a study of T-cell memory formation after mild COVID-19. TCRdb reprocessed the 5' RACE reads with MiXCR, giving one entry per CDR3 protein. The table has hundreds of thousands of distinct CDR3 sequences, more than 20% seen once; the top ten hold 8.5% to 10%. The specimen sequenced was PBMCs or a T cell subset sorted from them (not recorded which). Receptor source: an adult woman who had mild COVID-19 (a few samples of this study predate the infection). Cell type and time point are not known.

This clonotype was detected only a few times. The CDR3 is CASSLVEGAGYGYTF. The CDR3 nucleotides read TGTGCCAGCAGCTTAGTTGAGGGGGCGGGCTATGGCTACACCTTC. This chain links TRBV7-2 with TRBJ1-2; 7 bases are shared with TRBD1. The CDR3 contains 15 residues. The V gene's germline CDR1 is SGHTA and CDR2 FQGNSA. The V gene end was trimmed by 1 base and the J gene end by 4 bases; junction bases not matched to a gene: 6.

The chain employs TRBV5-6 and TRBJ2-3; D is perhaps TRBD2 (7 bases). Germline V lookup: CDR1 SGHDT, CDR2 YYEEEE. CDR3 length equals 18 residues. V dropped 3 bases and J dropped 1 base, with 21 bases sitting between them. The CDR3 sequence is CASSWGPILANRTDTQYF. CDR3 nucleotides: TGTGCCAGCAGCTGGGGGCCAATACTAGCGAATCGCACAGATACGCAGTATTTT.

The chain is built from TRBV9 and TRBJ2-7, with D maybe TRBD1 (6 bases). V was trimmed by 0 bases and J by 3 bases, leaving 13 bases between them. Germline loops: CDR1 SGDLS, CDR2 YYNGEE. The CDR3 length is 15 residues. CDR3 nucleotides: TGTGCCAGCAGCGTAGCAGCCCCAGGGGACTACGAGCAGTACTTC. Its translation is CASSVAAPGDYEQYF.

CDR3 sequence: CASSLNPQGARETQYF. CDR3 in DNA: TGTGCCAGCAGCTTAAATCCGCAGGGGGCGCGCGAGACCCAGTACTTC. This chain uses TRBV7-2 with TRBJ2-5; 8 nucleotides agree with TRBD1. This CDR3 spans 16 amino acids. V dropped 2 bases and J dropped 5; count of bases not matched to a gene: 10. Per the germline V gene, CDR1 is SGHTA and CDR2 is FQGNSA.

This clonotype was detected only a few times. The rearrangement joins TRBV5-1 to TRBJ2-5, with 10 bases lining up with TRBD2. Germline V gene data show CDR1 as SGHRS and CDR2 as YFSETQ. This CDR3 is 15 amino acids long. V was pared by 5 bases and J by 4 bases, with 8 bases of the junction left unmatched. The DNA of the CDR3 is TGCGCCAGCAGGCCTAGCGGGGGCCTGGGAGAGACCCAGTACTTC. This gives the protein CASRPSGGLGETQYF.

This chain connects TRBV27 to TRBJ2-7; a weak D match, TRBD1 (6 bases). The CDR3 has 15 amino acids. The germline V gene has CDR1 MNHEY and CDR2 SMNVEV (reference sequence). Trimming stripped 6 bases from V and 3 bases from J, with 18 bases between. This CDR3 reads CASSRDWQGSYEQYF. The CDR3 region has the DNA TGTGCCAGCAGCCGCGATTGGCAGGGGAGCTACGAGCAGTACTTC.